These 29 T cell receptor beta chains were all obtained from the same sample, sequenced in a study of early T cells in non-severe SARS-CoV-2 infection. TCRdb reprocessed the 5' RACE reads with MiXCR, giving one entry per CDR3 protein. Here the sample spans 55,000 to 75,000 distinct CDR3 sequences, 7.7% being singletons. Sequencing was carried out using whole blood. The source is an adult who was a healthcare worker with PCR-confirmed SARS-CoV-2 infection or an uninfected control (not recorded which).

This clonotype appeared many times. The rearrangement uses TRBV20-1 and TRBJ1-5, with 7 bases identical to TRBD1. This CDR3 spans 14 amino acids. The V gene end was trimmed by 0 bases and the J gene end by 7 bases; junction bases not matched to a gene: 6. Germline CDR1 and CDR2: DFQATT and SNEGSKA (reference sequence). In nucleotides, the CDR3 is TGCAGTGCTAGAGATAGGAGGGGGCAACAGCCCCAGCATTTT. This translates into CSARDRRGQQPQHF.

This clonotype was picked up many times. CDR3 bases: TGCGCCAGCAGCTTCCAAGAGACCCAGTACTTC. Translation gives CASSFQETQYF. The J gene is TRBJ2-5, the V gene TRBV5-1, with D unclear. Trimming took 2 bases from V and 1 from J, leaving 0 bases between them. The CDR3 is made up of 11 amino acids. Germline CDR1 SGHRS, CDR2 YFSETQ.

This clonotype has at least ten counts. This sequence joins TRBV27 and TRBJ1-1; tentatively, D is TRBD1 (5 bases). This CDR3 comprises 16 residues. V shed 5 bases and J shed 0 bases, with 16 bases lying between them. Germline lookup yields CDR1 MNHEY and CDR2 SMNVEV (reference sequence). CDR3 protein: CASSPSSGELNTEAFF. The CDR3 DNA is TGTGCCAGCAGTCCCTCCTCGGGGGAACTGAACACTGAAGCTTTCTTT.

This clonotype showed up many times. This chain connects TRBV20-1 to TRBJ1-1; D is ambiguous. The CDR3 is 13 residues long. CDR1 and CDR2 from the germline V gene are DFQATT and SNEGSKA (reference sequence). V was pared by 1 base and J by 7 bases, with 13 bases between. The CDR3 spells CSARGRNIGEAFF. The CDR3 DNA reads as TGCAGTGCTAGAGGACGGAACATTGGTGAAGCTTTCTTT.

This clonotype appeared many times. The chain uses TRBV3-1 and TRBJ1-2, with a weak D call TRBD1 (6 bases). This CDR3 is 14 amino acids long. Germline CDR1 reads LGHDT; CDR2 reads YNNKEL (reference sequence). The ends were cut back, 4 bases at V and 3 bases at J, with 12 bases in the middle. In nucleotides, the CDR3 is TGTGCCAGCAGCCCTTGGACAGTCCACTATGGCTACACCTTC. It yields the protein CASSPWTVHYGYTF. Variable domain in full (rest from reference TRBV3-1 and TRBJ1-2): DTAVSQTPKYLVTQMGNDKSIKCEQNLGHDTMYWYKQDSKKFLKIMFSYNNKELIINETVPNRFSPKSPDKAHLNLHINSLELGDSAVYFCASSPWTVHYGYTFGSGTRLTVV.

This clonotype was counted only a few times. The chain recombines TRBV2 with TRBJ2-5; D not resolved. The CDR3 contains 13 residues. Trimming shortened V by 2 bases and J by 3 bases, and 7 bases separated the two germline ends. From germline, CDR1 is SNHLY and CDR2 FYNNEI. The CDR3 loop is CASSERMEETQYF. The CDR3 nucleotides are TGTGCCAGCAGTGAACGGATGGAAGAGACCCAGTACTTC.

This clonotype was observed at least ten times. The rearrangement joins TRBV2 to TRBJ1-2; TRBD1 matches at 12 bases. V lost 8 bases, J lost 9 bases, and 4 bases stayed unmatched. The CDR3 is 12 residues long. From germline, CDR1 is SNHLY and CDR2 FYNNEI. This CDR3 is CASGTGGVRYTF. CDR3 DNA sequence: TGTGCCAGCGGGACAGGGGGCGTACGCTACACCTTC.

This clonotype was seen a few times. The chain recombines TRBV7-3 with TRBJ1-2; no definite D call. This CDR3 has 14 amino acids. Germline V gene lookup returns CDR1 SGHTA and CDR2 FQGTGA. The germline V and J ends were trimmed by 5 bases and 1 base, with 11 bases remaining between them. CDR3: CASSPLGLNYGYTF. CDR3 in DNA: TGTGCCAGCAGCCCGCTGGGTCTTAACTATGGCTACACCTTC.

In nucleotides, the CDR3 is TGCAGTGCGAGGGAAGGCGCTTCCTACAATGAGCAGTTCTTC. The encoded protein is CSAREGASYNEQFF. This chain connects TRBV20-1 to TRBJ2-1; the D gene is possibly TRBD2 (5 bases). Between the trimmed V and J ends, which lost 6 bases and 1 base, there was a span of 13 bases. The CDR3 is made up of 14 amino acids. Germline V gene sequence: CDR1 DFQATT, CDR2 SNEGSKA (reference sequence).

The sample holds many counts of this clonotype. CDR3: CASLADRERGNEKLFF. The CDR3 DNA reads TGTGCCAGCCTAGCGGACAGGGAAAGAGGCAATGAAAAACTGTTTTTT. The chain recombines TRBV21-1 with TRBJ1-4; TRBD1 is the table's D call and was not checked against the DNA. TRBV21-1 is given as a pseudogene. The CDR3 runs 16 residues.

The chain uses TRBV3-1 and TRBJ2-1, with TRBD2 matching 11 bases. The junction had 9 bases not matched to a gene; V was cut back by 1 base and J by 4 bases. Germline CDR1 and CDR2: LGHDT and YNNKEL (reference sequence). The CDR3 extends over 18 amino acids. Here the CDR3 DNA reads TGTGCCAGCAGCCAAGGCACTACTAGCGGGAGTTGGTACAATGAGCAGTTCTTC. This sequence encodes CASSQGTTSGSWYNEQFF.

This clonotype was counted ten times or more. V and J are TRBV7-9 and TRBJ2-1, with D maybe TRBD1 (6 bases). This CDR3 region has 16 residues. The V end lost 1 base, the J end lost 3 bases, and 13 bases lay between the germline ends. The germline gives CDR1 SEHNR, CDR2 FQNEAQ (reference sequence). CDR3 coding DNA: TGTGCCAGCAGCTTAGAGGGCAGGGGCGACTACAATGAGCAGTTCTTC. Its translation is CASSLEGRGDYNEQFF.

This clonotype was recorded many times. This rearrangement joins TRBV5-4 to TRBJ2-7; 7 positions agree with TRBD1. The V gene's germline CDR1 is SGHNT and CDR2 YYREEE (reference sequence). The trim removed 4 bases at V and 3 bases at J, leaving 4 bases unmatched. The CDR3 extends over 13 amino acids. For the CDR3, the DNA is TGTGCCAGCAGCCTAGGGACAGACTACGAGCAGTACTTC. It yields the protein CASSLGTDYEQYF.

This clonotype was detected only a few times. CDR3 amino acids: CASSLVGGGETDTQYF. The CDR3 DNA is TGTGCCAGCAGCCTCGTCGGGGGAGGGGAGACAGATACGCAGTATTTT. V is TRBV4-2 and J is TRBJ2-3, with 7 bases identical to TRBD2. Looked up from germline, CDR1 is LGHNA and CDR2 is YNFKEQ. The ends lost 4 bases at V and 3 bases at J; junction bases unmatched: 10. The CDR3 extends over 16 amino acids.

This clonotype appeared a few times. The chain carries TRBV4-2 and TRBJ2-4; 9 bases are a match to TRBD2. The CDR3 has 20 amino acids. Germline V gives CDR1 LGHNA, CDR2 YNFKEQ. V lost 0 bases to trimming and J lost 1 base; unmatched junction nucleotides: 13. CDR3 loop: CASSQDRREGAHSAKNIQYF. The CDR3 DNA reads TGTGCCAGCAGCCAAGATCGGCGGGAGGGGGCCCATTCGGCCAAAAACATTCAGTACTTC.

The CDR3 loop reads CASSFPLGSSGQYF. CDR3 DNA sequence: TGTGCCAGCAGTTTTCCCCTTGGGAGCTCTGGGCAGTACTTC. V gene TRBV28 combines with J gene TRBJ2-7, with D perhaps TRBD2 (5 bases). This CDR3 spans 14 amino acids. CDR1 MDHEN and CDR2 SYDVKM come from the germline V gene. Trimming shortened V by 3 bases and J by 9 bases, and 18 bases separated the two germline ends.

The V and J genes are TRBV24-1 and TRBJ2-5; 10 bases are a match to TRBD2. With 3 bases clipped from V and 4 bases from J, the junction kept 4 bases outside the gene matches. CDR1 and CDR2 (germline): KGHDR, SFDVKD. This CDR3 is built from 15 residues. This CDR3 reads CATSDTSSGRETQYF. Here the CDR3 DNA reads TGTGCCACCAGTGATACCTCTAGCGGGAGAGAGACCCAGTACTTC.

The V and J genes are TRBV7-2 and TRBJ2-1; 7 bases line up with TRBD2. Trimming removed 7 bases from V and 5 bases from J; junction bases left unmatched: 11. The CDR3 covers 15 residues. Looked up from germline, CDR1 is SGHTA and CDR2 is FQGNSA. CDR3 sequence (DNA): TGTGCCAGCACCCGCAACCGGGGAGGGGACAATGAGCAGTTCTTC. This translates into CASTRNRGGDNEQFF.

The sample holds many counts of this clonotype. The J gene is TRBJ2-2, the V gene TRBV7-3; D is perhaps TRBD2 (5 bases). Germline assignment: CDR1 SGHTA and CDR2 FQGTGA. CDR3 size: 13 residues. With 2 bases removed from V and 8 bases from J, the gap between germline ends came to 9 bases. DNA of the CDR3: TGTGCCAGCAGCTTAGCGGGTCAAGGGGAGCTGTTTTTT. This encodes CASSLAGQGELFF.

There are a few counts of this clonotype. The chain links TRBV15 to TRBJ1-4, with TRBD1 as a possible D gene (5 bases). This CDR3 spans 15 amino acids. The germline CDR1 and CDR2 sequences are LNHNV and YYDKDF (reference sequence). V was cut by 2 bases and J by 8 bases, with 15 bases left in between. The CDR3 DNA follows: TGTGCCACCAGCAGAACTCGACAGAAGGACGAAAAACTGTTTTTT. As protein: CATSRTRQKDEKLFF.

The genes are TRBV5-1 and TRBJ2-7; 8 positions agree with TRBD2. V trimming: 4 bases; J trimming: 5 bases; junction bases outside the gene matches: 8. The CDR3 covers 14 residues. CDR1 and CDR2 (germline): SGHRS, YFSETQ. The CDR3, as DNA: TGCGCCAGCAGCGAGACTAGCGTCGAAGACGAGCAGTACTTC. It yields the protein CASSETSVEDEQYF.

The sample holds many counts of this clonotype. The V and J genes are TRBV5-4 and TRBJ2-3; D is unclear. Per the germline V gene, CDR1 is SGHNT and CDR2 is YYREEE (reference sequence). V gave up 2 bases and J gave up 2 bases, with 6 bases separating them. This CDR3 has 13 residues. DNA for the CDR3: TGTGCCAGCAGCTTCTCGAACACAGATACGCAGTATTTT. It encodes CASSFSNTDTQYF.

This clonotype was seen at least ten times. The chain is built from TRBV11-2 and TRBJ2-1; TRBD1 agrees at 8 bases. CDR3 length: 15 amino acids. The germline V gene encodes CDR1 SGHAT and CDR2 FQNNGV. Trimming cost V 5 bases and J 1 base; bases outside gene matches: 4. CDR3 nucleotide sequence: TGTGCCAGCAGCCTCGGACAGGGTTCCTACAATGAGCAGTTCTTC. It specifies CASSLGQGSYNEQFF.

This clonotype was recorded only once. V and J are TRBV20-1 and TRBJ2-1; D is ambiguous. CDR3 length: 13 amino acids. Trimming took 6 bases from V and 0 from J, leaving 9 bases between them. The germline V gene has CDR1 DFQATT and CDR2 SNEGSKA (reference sequence). CDR3 sequence (DNA): TGCAGTGCCCGTCAGAGCTCCTACAATGAGCAGTTCTTC. Residues: CSARQSSYNEQFF.

Ten or more counts support this clonotype. The CDR3 DNA reads TGTGCCAGCAGCCAAGATCTAGAGCTTGGTGCTTTCTTT. It specifies CASSQDLELGAFF. The gene calls are TRBV3-1 and TRBJ1-1, with D hard to call. The CDR3 contains 13 residues. The V end lost 0 bases, the J end lost 11 bases, and 13 bases lay between the germline ends. Per germline, CDR1 LGHDT and CDR2 YNNKEL (reference sequence).

This chain joins TRBV21-1 and TRBJ2-2; the D call in the table, TRBD1, was not verified against the DNA. TRBV21-1 is reported as a pseudogene. The CDR3 is 17 amino acids. The CDR3 coding sequence is TGTGCCAGCAGCAAAGAGGGCGGGGACAGCGAAACTGGGGAGCTGTTTTTT. Its translation: CASSKEGGDSETGELFF.

This clonotype was observed a handful of times. V and J are TRBV4-2 and TRBJ2-7; maybe TRBD2 (5 bases). CDR1 LGHNA and CDR2 YNFKEQ come from the germline V gene. V lost 3 bases to trimming and J lost 4 bases, with 10 bases between them. The CDR3 is made up of 13 amino acids. DNA of the CDR3: TGTGCCAGCAGCCACCACCTAGCTTACGAGCAGTACTTC. Encoded protein: CASSHHLAYEQYF.

The gene calls are TRBV6-5 and TRBJ2-3; 8 bases map to TRBD1. Unmatched junction bases numbered 2, after V lost 2 bases and J lost 4 bases. This CDR3 contains 14 residues. Germline assignment: CDR1 MNHEY and CDR2 SVGAGI. The CDR3 sequence is CASSYGQGPDTQYF. The CDR3 DNA reads as TGTGCCAGCAGTTACGGACAGGGCCCAGATACGCAGTATTTT.

V is TRBV11-2 and J is TRBJ2-1; 14 nucleotides align to TRBD2. This CDR3 is built from 18 residues. The trim removed 5 bases at V and 1 base at J, leaving 7 bases unmatched. The germline gives CDR1 SGHAT, CDR2 FQNNGV. The CDR3 nucleotides read TGTGCCAGCAGCCCGGGACTAGCGGGAGCCCCATCCTACAATGAGCAGTTCTTC. Protein: CASSPGLAGAPSYNEQFF.